Described below is a single TCR beta chain sequence and its context. What it recognizes is unknown. Assay used: immunoSEQ multiplex PCR; TCRdb lists only in-frame clones, some missing. The sample records around 7,900 clones, under 85% being singletons. The V gene end was trimmed by 0 bases and the J gene end by 6 bases; junction bases not matched to a gene: 5. The germline CDR1 and CDR2 sequences are SGHAT and FQNNGV. The CDR3 totals 14 residues. The data derive from a study of cytotoxic CD8 clonotypes in ibrutinib-treated CLL. Study-wide context: After median roughly 70 months, approximately 14 stayed in remission, about twelve progressed; responses approximately 24 partial, 2 complete.

Findings and limits, study-wide: For progressing versus sustained-remission patients, sampling times were not the same.

The chain combines TRBV11-2 with TRBJ2-7; 7 positions agree with TRBD2. The origin of this receptor is a human donor with chronic lymphocytic leukemia. Sequencing used PBMCs, obtained before ibrutinib treatment. The CDR3 sequence is CASSLEAGYGEQYF. The CDR3 bases are TGTGCCAGCAGCTTAGAAGCGGGATACGGCGAGCAGTACTTC.